This T cell receptor (beta chain) was profiled in a study of cytomegalovirus exposure and HLA in healthy donors. This CDR3 is built from 15 residues. CDR1 PRHDT and CDR2 FYEKMQ come from the germline V gene (reference sequence). Trimming took 0 bases from V and 5 from J; bases not matched to a gene: 2. Notes on the study in general: Later analysis associated a missense DCLRE1C variant with TCR beta V- and J-gene trimming.

The PCR contained 60 Vbeta and 13 Jbeta primers. Only in-frame clones appear in the TCRdb table, and some are missing; sequencing was by immunoSEQ multiplex PCR. Of 90,000 to 150,000 clones detected, 75% appear once; the ten largest clones hold less than 3.5%. With respect to this clone: What it binds is unknown.

The rearrangement links TRBV13 to TRBJ1-4, with 8 bases lining up with TRBD1. Sequencing used PBMCs. The TCR comes from a woman in her 40s in good health and CMV-seropositive. The CDR3 coding sequence is TGTGCCAGCAGCTTAGGGGACAGGGAAAATGAAAAACTGTTTTTT. Amino acids: CASSLGDRENEKLFF.